This TCR beta chain was observed in a study of type 1 regulatory T cells. Study information: An in vitro protocol generated T-allo10, a Tr1-enriched, alloantigen-specific CD4 T cell product. Findings and limits, study-wide: Tr1 cells had a more restricted TCR repertoire than non-Tr1 cells.

In regard to this clonotype: Its antigen is unknown.

From germline, CDR1 is MGHDK and CDR2 SYGVNS. With 6 bases clipped from V and 2 bases from J, the junction kept 4 bases outside the gene matches. The CDR3 sequence is 13 residues long. TCRdb analysed the reads with MiXCR anew, one entry per CDR3 protein. The top ten clones hold approximately 8% of a sample with approximately 42,000 distinct CDR3 sequences, 12% of them seen once. This clonotype originated in a human donor in good health. The genes are TRBV25-1 and TRBJ2-7, with 7 bases that match TRBD2. The sample taken for sequencing was cultured non-Tr1 T cells, either the whole culture or a sorted T cell fraction (not recorded which). CDR3 sequence: CASRGDYPYEQYF. In nucleotides, the CDR3 is TGTGCCAGCAGAGGGGACTACCCCTACGAGCAGTACTTC.